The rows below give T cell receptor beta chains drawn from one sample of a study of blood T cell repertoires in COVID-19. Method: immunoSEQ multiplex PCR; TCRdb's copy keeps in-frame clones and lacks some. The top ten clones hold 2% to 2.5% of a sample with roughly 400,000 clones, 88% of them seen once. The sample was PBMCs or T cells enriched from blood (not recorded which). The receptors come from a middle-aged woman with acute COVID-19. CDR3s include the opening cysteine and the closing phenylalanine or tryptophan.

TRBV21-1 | CASSSFERGFTDTQYF
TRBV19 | CASSMMGPKRGTEAFF
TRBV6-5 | CASSSTFTDTQYF
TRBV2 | CASSALVGETQYF
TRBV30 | CAWSVGQSDSGNTIYF
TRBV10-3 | CAISESTRPETQYF
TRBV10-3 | CAISDFQNTGELFF
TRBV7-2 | CASSLAGTSVGELFF
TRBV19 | CASSIIGHSTDTQYF
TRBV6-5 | CASSPLQKMNTEAFF